This T cell receptor (beta chain) came from a study of identical twins (dated by TCRdb to the mid-2010s). Concerning the study at large: The study deep-sequenced TCR alpha and beta repertoires from monozygotic twins, unrelated adults of various ages and cord blood to test whether fetal clonotypes persist. Replicate twin experiments were performed at different times using different library preparation protocols to rule out contamination.

The library was prepared using 5' RACE. Sequencing relied on an Illumina HiSeq 2000. Template switching added a universal primer binding site, and the final cDNA carried a unique molecular identifier that allowed TCR cDNA molecules to be counted accurately. First-strand cDNA for TCR alpha and beta chains was synthesized from specific primers in the conserved constant-segment region. To control for contamination, every cDNA library was double barcoded, receiving both a SMART-Mk sample barcode and Illumina barcodes. TruSeq adapter sequences, together with Illumina sample barcodes, were added in two successive PCR steps. The TCR alpha and beta cDNA libraries were sequenced on the Illumina HiSeq platform using custom primers. Per the source publication's procedure: MiGEC processed the raw reads to extract unique molecular identifiers, while MiXCR was used to determine the CDR3 positions. Recombination models were inferred per individual with the repgenHMM and IGoR tools using an EM algorithm. Shared clonotype analysis was performed with the tcR package in R, normalizing sharing by the product of cloneset sizes. To study raw recombination free of thymic and clonal selection effects, out-of-frame nonproductive sequences were analyzed. Through fastp at Q25 and MiXCR, TCRdb rebuilt clones from the public reads, retaining in-frame beta chains. Here each entry gathers all rows of one CDR3 protein and keeps the most common genes and DNA. The V and J calls come from TCRdb's annotation, not from the publication. The sample data list more than 200,000 distinct CDR3 sequences, and over 12% of these were observed just once. The top ten hold 7% to 9.5% of the sample.

Points on this clonotype: Its antigen is not yet known. No qualities accompany the bases; no much larger clone lies one base away.

All donors were healthy Caucasians. Using Miltenyi CD45RO+ enrichment and human naive T-cell isolation kits, memory (CD45RO+) and naive T cells were isolated from PBMC. CDR1 and CDR2, per the germline V gene, are KGHDR and SFDVKD. The junction carries 9 bases between V and J, which are trimmed by 1 base and 10 bases respectively. There are 12 amino acids in the CDR3, from cysteine to phenylalanine inclusive. Solely the CDR3 DNA is kept, with 36 bases framed from the first base. Overall results and qualifications from the work: In monozygotic twins, out-of-frame TCR alpha sharing was systematically underestimated by recombination models, although the models agreed with sharing between unrelated individuals. Fewer insertions were carried by abundant cord blood beta clonotypes, a similar but weaker trend appeared in young adult naive repertoires, and no such trend appeared in memory repertoires. Compared with coincidental sharing between unrelated individuals, out-of-frame TCR alpha sequences shared between twins showed an excess of sequences with low generation probability. Excess twin sharing in beta out-of-frame sequences was weaker because fewer shared sequences lowered the signal-to-noise ratio. Because the same donors could not be followed over many years, the conclusions relied on cross-sectional statistical analysis. Invariant T cells such as MAIT and iNKT could partly confound zero-insertion analyses, although diverse VJ usage argued against such confounding for most clonotypes.

The clonotype was recovered from a woman aged 18-30 years in good health. The chain couples TRBV24-1 to TRBJ1-1; TRBD1 is perhaps the D gene, given 5 matching bases. The sequenced sample consisted of memory (CD45RO+) T cells sorted from blood. Reading the label with the study, this specimen's cell subset or site is: CD45RO+ enriched T cells. The CDR3 loop reads CATSDLVGRAFF. The DNA reads as follows: TGTGCCACCAGTGATTTAGTGGGGCGAGCTTTCTTT.